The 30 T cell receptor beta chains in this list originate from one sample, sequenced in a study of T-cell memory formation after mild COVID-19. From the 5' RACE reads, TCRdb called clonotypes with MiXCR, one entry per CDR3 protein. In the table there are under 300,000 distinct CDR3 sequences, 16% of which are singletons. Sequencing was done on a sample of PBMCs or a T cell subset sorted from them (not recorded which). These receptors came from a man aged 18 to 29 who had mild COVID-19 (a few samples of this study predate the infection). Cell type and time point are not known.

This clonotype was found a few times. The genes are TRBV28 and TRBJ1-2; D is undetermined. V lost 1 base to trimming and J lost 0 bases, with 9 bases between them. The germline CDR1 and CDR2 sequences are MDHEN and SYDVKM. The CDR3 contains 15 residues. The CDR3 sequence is CASSLSLGTNYGYTF. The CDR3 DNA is TGTGCCAGCAGTTTATCCCTAGGGACTAACTATGGCTACACCTTC.

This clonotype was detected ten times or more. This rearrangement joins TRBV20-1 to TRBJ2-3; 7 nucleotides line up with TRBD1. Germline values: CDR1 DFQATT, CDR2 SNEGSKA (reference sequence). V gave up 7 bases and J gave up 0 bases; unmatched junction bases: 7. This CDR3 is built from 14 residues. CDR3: CSGQDRRSTDTQYF. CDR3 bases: TGCAGTGGGCAGGACAGGAGAAGCACAGATACGCAGTATTTT.

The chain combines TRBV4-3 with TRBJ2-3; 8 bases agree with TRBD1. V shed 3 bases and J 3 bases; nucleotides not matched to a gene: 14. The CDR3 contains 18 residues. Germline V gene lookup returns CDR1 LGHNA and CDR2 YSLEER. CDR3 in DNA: TGCGCCAGCAGCCACTCCCTCTCCCCCCAGGGGGCAACAGATACGCAGTATTTT. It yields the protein CASSHSLSPQGATDTQYF.

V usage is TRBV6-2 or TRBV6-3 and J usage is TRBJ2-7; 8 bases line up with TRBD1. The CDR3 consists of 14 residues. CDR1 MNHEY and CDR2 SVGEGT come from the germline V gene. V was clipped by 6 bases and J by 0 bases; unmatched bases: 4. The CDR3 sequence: CASRRTGSSYEQYV. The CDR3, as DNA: TGTGCCAGCAGAAGGACAGGGAGCTCCTACGAGCAGTACGTC.

In DNA, the CDR3 is TGCGCCAGCGATCCTAGCGGGGGGGCCCAGGAGACCCAGTACTTC. Residues: CASDPSGGAQETQYF. This chain connects TRBV5-1 to TRBJ2-5; TRBD2 matches at 12 bases. V shed 7 bases, J shed 5 bases, and the junction held 9 bases outside the gene matches. This CDR3 is built from 15 residues. CDR1 and CDR2 (germline): SGHRS, YFSETQ.

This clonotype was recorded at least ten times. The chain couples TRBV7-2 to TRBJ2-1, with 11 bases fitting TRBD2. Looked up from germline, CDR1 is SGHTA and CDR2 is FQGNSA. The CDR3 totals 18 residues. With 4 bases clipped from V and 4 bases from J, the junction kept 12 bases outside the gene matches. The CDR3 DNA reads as TGTGCCAGCAGCTCTGTCCCCGGGACTAGCGGTGGTTACAATGAGCAGTTCTTC. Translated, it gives CASSSVPGTSGGYNEQFF.

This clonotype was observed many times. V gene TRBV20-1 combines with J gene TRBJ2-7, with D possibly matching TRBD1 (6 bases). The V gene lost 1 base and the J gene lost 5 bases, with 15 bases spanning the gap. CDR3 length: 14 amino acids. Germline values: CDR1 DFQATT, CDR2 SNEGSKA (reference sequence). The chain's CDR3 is CSARATGPRDEQYF. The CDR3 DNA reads TGCAGTGCTAGAGCGACAGGCCCTCGCGACGAGCAGTACTTC.

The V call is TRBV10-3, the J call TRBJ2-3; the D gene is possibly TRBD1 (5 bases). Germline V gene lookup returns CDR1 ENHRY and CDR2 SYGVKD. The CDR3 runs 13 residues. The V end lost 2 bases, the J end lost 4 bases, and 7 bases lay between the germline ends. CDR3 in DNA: TGTGCCATCAGTGAGACAGGTTCAGATACGCAGTATTTT. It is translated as CAISETGSDTQYF.

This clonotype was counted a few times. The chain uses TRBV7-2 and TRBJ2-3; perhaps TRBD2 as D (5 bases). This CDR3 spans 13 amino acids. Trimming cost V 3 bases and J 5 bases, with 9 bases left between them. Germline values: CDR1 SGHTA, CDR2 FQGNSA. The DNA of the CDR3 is TGTGCCAGCAGCTTCCGTCGGGGAGATACGCAGTATTTT. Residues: CASSFRRGDTQYF.

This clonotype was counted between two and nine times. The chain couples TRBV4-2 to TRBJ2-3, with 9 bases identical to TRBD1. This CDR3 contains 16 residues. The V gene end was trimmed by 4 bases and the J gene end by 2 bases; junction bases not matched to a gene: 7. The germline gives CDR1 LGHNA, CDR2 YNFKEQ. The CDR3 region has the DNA TGTGCCAGCAGCCGGGGGACAGGGAACCCCACAGATACGCAGTATTTT. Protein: CASSRGTGNPTDTQYF.

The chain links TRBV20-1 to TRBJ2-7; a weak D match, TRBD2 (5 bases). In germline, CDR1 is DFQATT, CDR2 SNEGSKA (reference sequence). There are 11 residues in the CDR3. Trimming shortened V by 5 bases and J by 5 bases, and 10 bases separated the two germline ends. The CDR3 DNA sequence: TGCAGTGCTGGCCCTAGCAACGAGCAGTACTTC. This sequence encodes CSAGPSNEQYF.

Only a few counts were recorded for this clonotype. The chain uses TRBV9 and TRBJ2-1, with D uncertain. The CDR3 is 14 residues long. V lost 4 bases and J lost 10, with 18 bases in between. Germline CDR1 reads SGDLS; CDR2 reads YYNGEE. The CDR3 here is CASSLTGFQEEQFF. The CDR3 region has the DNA TGTGCCAGCAGCCTGACCGGGTTCCAGGAGGAGCAGTTCTTC.

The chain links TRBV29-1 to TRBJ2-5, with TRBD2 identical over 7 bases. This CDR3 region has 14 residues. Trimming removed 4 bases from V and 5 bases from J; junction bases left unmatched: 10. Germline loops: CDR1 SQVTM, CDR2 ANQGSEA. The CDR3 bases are TGCAGCGTTGCGGTGCGGGGGTACGTTGAGACCCAGTACTTC. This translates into CSVAVRGYVETQYF.

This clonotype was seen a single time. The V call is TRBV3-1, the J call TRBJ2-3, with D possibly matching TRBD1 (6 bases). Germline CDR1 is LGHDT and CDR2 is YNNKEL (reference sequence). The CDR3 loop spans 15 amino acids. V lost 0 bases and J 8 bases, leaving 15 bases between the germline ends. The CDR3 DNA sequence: TGTGCCAGCAGCCAAGATCTGTCCATCAGGGGTACGCAGTATTTT. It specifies CASSQDLSIRGTQYF.

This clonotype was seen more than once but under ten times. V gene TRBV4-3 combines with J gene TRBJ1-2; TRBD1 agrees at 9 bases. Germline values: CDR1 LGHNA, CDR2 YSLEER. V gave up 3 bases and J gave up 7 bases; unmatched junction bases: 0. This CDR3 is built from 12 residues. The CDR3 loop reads CASSQTGGGYTF. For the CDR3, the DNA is TGCGCCAGCAGCCAGACAGGGGGTGGCTACACCTTC.

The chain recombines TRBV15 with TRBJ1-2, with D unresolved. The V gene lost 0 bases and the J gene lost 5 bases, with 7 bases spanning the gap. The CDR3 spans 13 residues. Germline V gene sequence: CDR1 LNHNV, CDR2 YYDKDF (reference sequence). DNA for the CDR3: TGTGCCACCAGCAGAGAAAGCACGTATGGCTACACCTTC. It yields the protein CATSRESTYGYTF.

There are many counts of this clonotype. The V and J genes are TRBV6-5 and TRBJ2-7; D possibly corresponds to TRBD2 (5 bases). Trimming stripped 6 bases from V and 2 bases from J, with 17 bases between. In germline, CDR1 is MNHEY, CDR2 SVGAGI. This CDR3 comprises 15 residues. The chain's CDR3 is CASSHDSGRPYEQYF. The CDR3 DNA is TGTGCCAGCAGCCACGACTCGGGGAGACCCTACGAGCAGTACTTC.

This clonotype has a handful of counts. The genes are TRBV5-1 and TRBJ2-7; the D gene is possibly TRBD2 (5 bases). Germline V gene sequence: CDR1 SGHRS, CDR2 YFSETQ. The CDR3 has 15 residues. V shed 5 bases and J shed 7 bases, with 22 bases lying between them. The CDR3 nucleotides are TGCGCCAGCAGAGGGAGTGGACTCCAAACGGGGGAGCAGTACTTC. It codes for CASRGSGLQTGEQYF.

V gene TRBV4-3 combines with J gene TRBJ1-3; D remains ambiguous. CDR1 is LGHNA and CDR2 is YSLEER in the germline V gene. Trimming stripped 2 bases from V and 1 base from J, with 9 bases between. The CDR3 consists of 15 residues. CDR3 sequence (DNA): TGCGCCAGCAGCCAAATGACGGTTTCTGGAAACACCATATATTTT. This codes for CASSQMTVSGNTIYF.

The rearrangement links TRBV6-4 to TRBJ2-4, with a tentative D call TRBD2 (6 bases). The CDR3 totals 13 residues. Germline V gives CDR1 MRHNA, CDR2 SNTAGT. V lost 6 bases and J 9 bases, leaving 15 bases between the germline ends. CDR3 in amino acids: CASRSPWRGIQYF. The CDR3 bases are TGTGCCAGCAGATCTCCCTGGAGGGGCATTCAGTACTTC.

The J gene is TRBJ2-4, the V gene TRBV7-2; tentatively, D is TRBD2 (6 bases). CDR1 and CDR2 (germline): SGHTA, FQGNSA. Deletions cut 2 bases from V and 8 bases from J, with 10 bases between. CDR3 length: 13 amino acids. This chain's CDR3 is CASSLRRGDIQYF. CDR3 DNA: TGTGCCAGCAGCTTACGGCGCGGGGACATTCAGTACTTC.

CDR3 sequence reads: CATRKGGAPLEQYF. As DNA, the CDR3 is TGCGCCACGCGGAAAGGGGGCGCCCCCCTCGAGCAGTACTTC. This chain uses TRBV5-1 with TRBJ2-7; 7 nucleotides line up with TRBD1. This CDR3 spans 14 amino acids. Unmatched junction bases numbered 15, after V lost 9 bases and J lost 6 bases. Germline CDR1 reads SGHRS; CDR2 reads YFSETQ.

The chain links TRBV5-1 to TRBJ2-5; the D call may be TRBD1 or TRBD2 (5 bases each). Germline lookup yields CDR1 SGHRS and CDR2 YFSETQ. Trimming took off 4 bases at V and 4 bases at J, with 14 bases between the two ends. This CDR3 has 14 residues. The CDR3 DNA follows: TGCGCCAGCAGCCCCGGGACCCACGGAGAGACCCAGTACTTC. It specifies CASSPGTHGETQYF. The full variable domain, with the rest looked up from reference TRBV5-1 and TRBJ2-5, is KAGVTQTPRYLIKTRGQQVTLSCSPISGHRSVSWYQQTPGQGLQFLFEYFSETQRNKGNFPGRFSGRQFSNSRSEMNVSTLELGDSALYLCASSPGTHGETQYFGPGTRLLVL.

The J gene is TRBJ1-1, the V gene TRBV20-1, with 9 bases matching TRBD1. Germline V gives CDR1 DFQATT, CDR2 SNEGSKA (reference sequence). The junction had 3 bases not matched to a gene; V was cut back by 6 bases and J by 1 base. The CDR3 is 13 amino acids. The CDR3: CSATGGQNTEAFF. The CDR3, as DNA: TGCAGTGCCACAGGGGGCCAGAACACTGAAGCTTTCTTT.

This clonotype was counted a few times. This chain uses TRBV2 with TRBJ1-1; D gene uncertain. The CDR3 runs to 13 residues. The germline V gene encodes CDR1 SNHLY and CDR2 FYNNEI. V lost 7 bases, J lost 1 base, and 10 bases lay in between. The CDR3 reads CASIGSSNTEAFF. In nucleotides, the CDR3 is TGTGCCAGCATCGGCAGCTCGAACACTGAAGCTTTCTTT.

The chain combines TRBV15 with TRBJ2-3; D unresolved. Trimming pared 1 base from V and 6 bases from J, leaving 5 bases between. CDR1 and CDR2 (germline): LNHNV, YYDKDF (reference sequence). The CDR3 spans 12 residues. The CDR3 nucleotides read TGTGCCACCAGCAGAGTGGGGGATACGCAGTATTTT. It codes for CATSRVGDTQYF.

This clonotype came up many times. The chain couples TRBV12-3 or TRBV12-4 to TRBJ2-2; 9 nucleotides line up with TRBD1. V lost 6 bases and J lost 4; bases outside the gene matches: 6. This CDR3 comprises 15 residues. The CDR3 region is CASRWDRVSTGELFF. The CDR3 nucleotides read TGTGCCAGCAGATGGGACAGGGTGTCCACCGGGGAGCTGTTTTTT.

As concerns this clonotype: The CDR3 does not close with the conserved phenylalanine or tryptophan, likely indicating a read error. The CDR3 DNA sequence: TGTGCCAGCAGCCCCGACAGGGATCGCGGCTACACCCTC. Its translation is CASSPDRDRGYTL. The J gene is TRBJ1-2, the V gene TRBV11-2; 7 bases fit TRBD1. The CDR3 extends over 13 amino acids. Germline CDR1 and CDR2: SGHAT and FQNNGV. Trimming cost V 5 bases and J 8 bases; bases outside gene matches: 8.

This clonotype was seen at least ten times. In DNA, the CDR3 is TGTGCCAGCAGCCTAGGGACAGCTTCCTACAATGAGCAGTTCTTC. Protein sequence: CASSLGTASYNEQFF. The J gene is TRBJ2-1, the V gene TRBV4-2, with 7 bases matching TRBD1. The ends lost 4 bases at V and 1 base at J; junction bases unmatched: 4. Germline CDR1 LGHNA, CDR2 YNFKEQ. This CDR3 spans 15 amino acids.

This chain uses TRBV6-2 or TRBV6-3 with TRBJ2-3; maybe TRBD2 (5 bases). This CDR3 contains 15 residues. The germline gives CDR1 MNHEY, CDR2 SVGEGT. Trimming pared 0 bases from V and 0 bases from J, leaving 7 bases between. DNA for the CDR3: TGTGCCAGCAGTTACTCCGGGATTAGCACAGATACGCAGTATTTT. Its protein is CASSYSGISTDTQYF.